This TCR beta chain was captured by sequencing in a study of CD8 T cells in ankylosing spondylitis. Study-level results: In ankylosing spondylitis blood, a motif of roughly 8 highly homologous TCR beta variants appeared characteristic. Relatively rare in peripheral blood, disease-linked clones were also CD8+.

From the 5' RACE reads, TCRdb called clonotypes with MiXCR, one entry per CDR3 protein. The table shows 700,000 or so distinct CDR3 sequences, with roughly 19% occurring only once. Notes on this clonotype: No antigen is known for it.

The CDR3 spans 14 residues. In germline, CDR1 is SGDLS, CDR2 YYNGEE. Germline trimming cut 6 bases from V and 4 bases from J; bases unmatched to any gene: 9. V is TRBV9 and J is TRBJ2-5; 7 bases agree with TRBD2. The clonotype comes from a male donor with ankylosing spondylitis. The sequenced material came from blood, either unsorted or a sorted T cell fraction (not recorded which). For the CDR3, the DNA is TGTGCCAGCAATTGGGCGGGAGAGGCAGAGACCCAGTACTTC. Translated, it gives CASNWAGEAETQYF.